This is a list of T cell receptor beta chains from one sample in a study of blood T cell repertoires in COVID-19. The protocol was immunoSEQ multiplex PCR, while the TCRdb copy is restricted to in-frame clones and leaves out a portion. Found here are fewer than 350,000 clones, around 85% of them singletons; the top ten hold around 1.9%. Sequenced material: PBMCs or T cells enriched from blood (not recorded which). The receptor set was obtained from a woman in her 30s who had been exposed to COVID-19. The CDR3 runs from the conserved cysteine through the conserved F or W. A D gene is named only where the DNA matches it firmly. A clone size is listed for some rows: how often the clone was seen (once, few, many), or a class if it is expanded.

j_call,d_call,clone_size,v_call,cdr3_aa,cdr3_nt
TRBJ1-5,TRBD1,.,TRBV4-3,CASSQGQGENQPQHF,TGCGCCAGCAGCCAGGGACAGGGGGAAAATCAGCCCCAGCATTTT
TRBJ2-3,.,.,TRBV4-3,CASSQASDTQYF,TGCGCCAGCAGCCAAGCCTCAGATACGCAGTATTTT
TRBJ1-2,.,once,TRBV12-3/TRBV12-4,CASSDSPYGYTF,TGTGCCAGCAGTGACTCTCCCTATGGCTACACCTTC
TRBJ2-7,.,.,TRBV12-3/TRBV12-4,CASSLIEPYEQYF,TGTGCCAGCAGTTTAATCGAGCCCTACGAGCAGTACTTC
TRBJ2-7,TRBD1,.,TRBV5-1,CASSSGTGGYEQYF,TGCGCCAGCAGTTCCGGGACAGGGGGCTACGAGCAGTACTTC
TRBJ2-1,.,.,TRBV6-2/TRBV6-3,CASSYRQVNNEQFF,TGTGCCAGCAGTTATCGACAGGTTAACAATGAGCAGTTCTTC
TRBJ2-7,.,few,TRBV28,CASKGPDGMAGEQYF,TGTGCCAGCAAAGGACCCGACGGGATGGCGGGCGAGCAGTACTTC
TRBJ2-3,TRBD2,.,TRBV5-1,CASSPAGAGGLTDTQYF,TGCGCCAGCAGCCCGGCCGGGGCGGGAGGCCTCACAGATACGCAGTATTTT
TRBJ1-2,.,.,TRBV7-2,CASSFRGQSYGYTF,TGTGCCAGCAGCTTCCGAGGACAGTCCTATGGCTACACCTTC
TRBJ2-3,TRBD2,.,TRBV10-3,CATSRSGGTSTDTQYF,TGTGCCACCTCTCGTAGCGGGGGTACTAGCACAGATACGCAGTATTTT
TRBJ2-2,.,few,TRBV6-5,CASSYTDRNTGELFF,TGTGCCAGCAGTTACACGGACAGGAACACCGGGGAGCTGTTTTTT
TRBJ2-3,.,.,TRBV7-9,CASSLGIYTDTQYF,TGTGCCAGCAGCTTAGGAATCTACACAGATACGCAGTATTTT
TRBJ1-1,.,.,TRBV5-1,CASSAQERNTEAFF,TGCGCCAGCAGCGCACAGGAGCGGAACACTGAAGCTTTCTTT
TRBJ2-5,TRBD2,few,TRBV4-2,CASSPRTSGGKEETQYF,TGTGCCAGCAGCCCCCGGACTAGCGGGGGGAAAGAAGAGACCCAGTACTTC
TRBJ1-2,TRBD1,.,TRBV7-2,CASSVPRQGGGYGYTF,TGTGCCAGCAGCGTACCAAGACAGGGGGGCGGCTATGGCTACACCTTC
TRBJ1-6,TRBD1,.,TRBV6-1,CASSDYRGQNSPLHF,TGTGCCAGCAGTGATTACAGGGGGCAAAATTCACCCCTCCACTTT
TRBJ2-5,.,.,TRBV28,CASSGTPEETQYF,TGTGCCAGCAGTGGGACACCCGAAGAGACCCAGTACTTC
TRBJ1-1,.,.,TRBV28,CASLIWRDNTEAFF,TGTGCCAGCCTCATATGGAGGGATAACACTGAAGCTTTCTTT
TRBJ2-5,TRBD2,many,TRBV4-2,CASSQDRGLAGKTQYF,TGTGCCAGCAGCCAAGATAGAGGACTAGCGGGGAAGACCCAGTACTTC
TRBJ2-3,.,.,TRBV28,CASRTAGDTQYF,TGTGCCAGCCGGACGGCGGGCGATACGCAGTATTTT
TRBJ2-6,.,.,TRBV29-1,CSAAQTGPTSGANVLTF,TGCAGCGCTGCCCAGACAGGTCCTACCTCTGGGGCCAACGTCCTGACTTTC
TRBJ1-6,.,.,TRBV27,CASSYIRGSYNSPLHF,TGTGCCAGCAGTTATATTAGAGGGTCTTATAATTCACCCCTCCACTTT
TRBJ1-1,.,few,TRBV7-2,CASSSRGATEAFF,TGTGCCAGCAGCTCTAGGGGCGCCACTGAAGCTTTCTTT
TRBJ2-7,TRBD2,.,TRBV10-3,CATRNSGSNSYEQYF,TGTGCCACCCGAAACAGCGGGAGCAATTCCTACGAGCAGTACTTC
TRBJ2-5,.,.,TRBV18,CASSPRTVQETQYF,TGTGCCAGCTCACCACGAACAGTACAAGAGACCCAGTACTTC
TRBJ2-7,TRBD1,.,TRBV10-3,CAIRGQAAEQYF,TGTGCCATCAGAGGACAGGCGGCCGAGCAGTACTTC
TRBJ1-4,TRBD1,.,TRBV3-1/TRBV3-2,CASSQMTGGRTNEKLFF,TGTGCCAGCAGCCAAATGACAGGGGGCCGAACTAATGAAAAACTGTTTTTT
TRBJ1-3,.,.,TRBV28,CASSFNTGLGSGNTIYF,TGTGCCAGCAGTTTTAATACGGGGTTAGGCTCTGGAAACACCATATATTTT
TRBJ2-1,.,.,TRBV7-9,CASSLGTPAPNEQFF,TGTGCCAGCAGCTTAGGGACTCCCGCTCCTAATGAGCAGTTCTTC
TRBJ1-1,.,.,TRBV14,CASSQAVGGHSRNIEAFF,TGTGCCAGCAGCCAAGCGGTAGGGGGACACTCGAGGAACATTGAAGCTTTCTTT
TRBJ2-7,.,.,TRBV4-1,CASSPSGGNSYEQYF,TGCGCCAGCAGCCCTTCAGGGGGGAACTCCTACGAGCAGTACTTC
TRBJ1-2,TRBD1,.,TRBV9,CATIGTGDNYGYTF,TGTGCCACGATTGGGACAGGGGATAACTATGGCTACACCTTC
TRBJ1-2,.,once,TRBV18,CASSREGLFYGYTF,TGTGCCAGCTCGCGCGAGGGACTGTTCTATGGCTACACCTTC
TRBJ1-5,.,.,TRBV27,CASAETGSNQPQHF,TGTGCCAGCGCTGAGACAGGTAGCAATCAGCCCCAGCATTTT
TRBJ1-6,TRBD1,.,TRBV6-5,CASSYHTGVDSPLHF,TGTGCCAGCAGTTACCATACAGGGGTAGATTCACCCCTCCACTTT
TRBJ1-6,.,.,TRBV19,CASTTGSYNSPLHF,TGTGCCAGTACCACAGGGTCCTATAATTCACCCCTCCACTTT
TRBJ2-7,.,.,TRBV9,CASSAQETGSVQYF,TGTGCCAGCAGCGCCCAGGAGACAGGTTCAGTGCAGTACTTC
TRBJ1-2,.,.,TRBV27,CASSNSANYGYTF,TGTGCCAGCAGTAACAGTGCTAACTATGGCTACACCTTC
TRBJ2-5,TRBD2,.,TRBV2,CASSDDSGRLSETQYF,TGTGCCAGCAGTGACGATAGCGGGAGGCTTAGCGAGACCCAGTACTTC
TRBJ1-6,.,.,TRBV4-2,CASSQDRTRVESPLHF,TGTGCCAGCAGCCAAGATAGAACCAGGGTGGAGTCACCCCTCCACTTT
TRBJ2-3,TRBD1,.,TRBV4-2,CASSLSGQGATDTQYF,TGTGCCAGCAGTTTGAGTGGACAGGGGGCAACAGATACGCAGTATTTT
TRBJ2-5,TRBD2,.,TRBV7-8,CASSLAGTKETQYF,TGTGCCAGCAGCTTAGCAGGGACTAAAGAGACCCAGTACTTC
TRBJ1-1,.,.,TRBV29-1,CSVERRLNTEAFF,TGCAGCGTTGAACGGCGGTTGAACACTGAAGCTTTCTTT
TRBJ2-5,.,once,TRBV4-2,CASSQSSGETQYF,TGTGCCAGCAGCCAATCATCGGGAGAGACCCAGTACTTC
TRBJ2-3,.,once,TRBV6-6,CASALGLFPRDTQYF,TGTGCCAGCGCGCTGGGACTTTTCCCCCGGGATACGCAGTATTTT
TRBJ2-1,TRBD2,.,TRBV27,CASSSGTSRYNEQFF,TGTGCCAGCAGTTCCGGGACTAGCAGATACAATGAGCAGTTCTTC
TRBJ2-7,TRBD2,.,TRBV24-1,CATSDPGGLEKQYF,TGTGCCACCAGTGATCCCGGGGGACTAGAAAAGCAGTACTTC
TRBJ1-1,.,.,TRBV12-3/TRBV12-4,CASSATGTEAFF,TGTGCCAGCAGCGCGACGGGCACTGAAGCTTTCTTT
TRBJ1-3,.,.,TRBV6-5,CASSSSSPGNTIYF,TGTGCCAGCAGTTCCTCCAGTCCAGGAAACACCATATATTTT
TRBJ1-3,.,.,TRBV2,CASKLQGIGNTIYF,TGTGCCAGCAAATTGCAGGGGATTGGAAACACCATATATTTT
TRBJ1-2,TRBD1,.,TRBV27,CASTGQGKGYTF,TGTGCCAGCACCGGACAGGGGAAGGGCTACACCTTC